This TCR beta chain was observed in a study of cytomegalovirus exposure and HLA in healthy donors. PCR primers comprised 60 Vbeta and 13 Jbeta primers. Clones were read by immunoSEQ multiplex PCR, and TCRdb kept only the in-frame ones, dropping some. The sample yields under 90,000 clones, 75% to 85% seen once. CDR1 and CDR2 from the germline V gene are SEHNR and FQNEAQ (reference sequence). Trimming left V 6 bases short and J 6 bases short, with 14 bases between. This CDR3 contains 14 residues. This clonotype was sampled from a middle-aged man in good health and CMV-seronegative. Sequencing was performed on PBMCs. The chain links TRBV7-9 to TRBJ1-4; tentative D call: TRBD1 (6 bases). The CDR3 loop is CASRLRGAYEKLFF. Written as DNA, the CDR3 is TGTGCCAGCAGACTCAGGGGTGCTTATGAAAAACTGTTTTTT.